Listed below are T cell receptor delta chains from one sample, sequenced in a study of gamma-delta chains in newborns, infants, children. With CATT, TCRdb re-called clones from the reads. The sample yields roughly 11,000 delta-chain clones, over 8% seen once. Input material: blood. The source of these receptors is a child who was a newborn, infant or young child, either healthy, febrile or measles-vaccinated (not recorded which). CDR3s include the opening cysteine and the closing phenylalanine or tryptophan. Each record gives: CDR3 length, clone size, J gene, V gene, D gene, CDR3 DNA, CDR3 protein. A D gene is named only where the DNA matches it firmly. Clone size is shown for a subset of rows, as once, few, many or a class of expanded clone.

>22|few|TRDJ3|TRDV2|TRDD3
TGTGCCTGTGACCCAATCTTCCGTACTGGGGACCACGGCTCCTGGGACACCCGACAGATGTTTTTC
CACDPIFRTGDHGSWDTRQMFF
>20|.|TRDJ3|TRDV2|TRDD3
TGTGCCTGTGACACCGTACTGGGGGACACCAGCTCCTGGGACACCCGACAGATGTTTTTC
CACDTVLGDTSSWDTRQMFF
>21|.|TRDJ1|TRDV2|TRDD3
TGTGCCTGTGACACGATACTGGGGGGATACGCCCCCCGAGGTCACACCGATAAACTCATCTTT
CACDTILGGYAPRGHTDKLIF
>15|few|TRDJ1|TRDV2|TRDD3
TGTGCCTGTGAGGGGCTGGGGGAGAAGACCGATAAACTCATCTTT
CACEGLGEKTDKLIF
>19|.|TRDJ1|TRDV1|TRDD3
TGTGCTCTTGGGGCCCCCCGCCCGTACTGGGGGATACGGGGCGGTAAACTCATCTTT
CALGAPRPYWGIRGGKLIF
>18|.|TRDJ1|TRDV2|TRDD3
TGTGCCTGTGACACCGTCGGTGGTACTGGGGGATACAGAGATAAACTCATCTTT
CACDTVGGTGGYRDKLIF
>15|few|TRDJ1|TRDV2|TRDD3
TGTGCCTGTGACACGATTGCTGGGGGATACGGGAAACTCATCTTT
CACDTIAGGYGKLIF
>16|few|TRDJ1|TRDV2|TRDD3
TGTGCCTGTGACCTACTGGGGGATAGGGGCACCGATAAACTCATCTTT
CACDLLGDRGTDKLIF
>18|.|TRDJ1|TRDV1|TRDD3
TGTGCTCTTGGGGGTGGCAGATGGGGGAGCGCGTACACCGATAAACTCATCTTT
CALGGGRWGSAYTDKLIF
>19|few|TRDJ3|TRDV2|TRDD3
TGTGCCTGTGACACCGCTACTGGGGGATACTCCTGGGACACCCGACAGATGTTTTTC
CACDTATGGYSWDTRQMFF
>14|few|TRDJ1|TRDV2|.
TGTGCCCGTGACACCGTGGGGAGATCCGATAAACTCATCTTT
CARDTVGRSDKLIF
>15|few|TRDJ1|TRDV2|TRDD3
TGCGCCTGTGACGCACTGGGGGGTACAGGCGATAAACTCATCTTT
CACDALGGTGDKLIF
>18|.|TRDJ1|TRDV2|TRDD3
TGTGCCTGTGACACACGAGGAGGGATACGAAGGTATACCGATAAACTCATCTTT
CACDTRGGIRRYTDKLIF
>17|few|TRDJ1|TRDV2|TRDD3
TGTGCCTGTGATGGACTGGGGGATCTCCTGTACACCGATAAACTCATCTTT
CACDGLGDLLYTDKLIF
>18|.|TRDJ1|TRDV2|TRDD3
TGTGCCTGTGACACCGTGGCTGGGGATACGCGAAACACCGATAAACTCATCTTT
CACDTVAGDTRNTDKLIF
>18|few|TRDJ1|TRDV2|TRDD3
TGTGCCTGTGACACCATAATGGGGGAACTCTTTTACACCGATAAACTCATCTTT
CACDTIMGELFYTDKLIF
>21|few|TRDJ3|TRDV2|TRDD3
TGTGCCTGTGATCCCCTGGGGGATCCTTCTTCGAGCTCCTGGGACACCCGACAGATGTTTTTC
CACDPLGDPSSSSWDTRQMFF
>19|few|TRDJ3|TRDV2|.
TGTGCCTGTGACACCGGATGGGGAGGCAGCTCCTGGGACACCCGACAGATGTTTTTC
CACDTGWGGSSWDTRQMFF
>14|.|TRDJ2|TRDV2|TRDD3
TGTGCCTGTGACACTCTGGGGGATACAGCACAACTCTTCTTT
CACDTLGDTAQLFF
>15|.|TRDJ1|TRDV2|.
TGTGCCTGTGACAGCATAAGCCCGGGGAGGGATAAACTCATCTTT
CACDSISPGRDKLIF
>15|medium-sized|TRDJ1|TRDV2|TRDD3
TGTGCCTGTGACACCGTCGGGGATACGGCCGATAAACTCATCTTT
CACDTVGDTADKLIF
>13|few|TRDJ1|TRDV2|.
TGTGCCTGTGATTCAATTGGGACCGATAAACTCATCTTT
CACDSIGTDKLIF
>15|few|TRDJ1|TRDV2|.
TGTGCCTGTGACTTCCTGAATGGCTACACCGATAAACTCATCTTT
CACDFLNGYTDKLIF
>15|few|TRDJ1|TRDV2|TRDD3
TGTGCCTGTGACCCACTGGGGTTTAACACCGATAAACTCATCTTT
CACDPLGFNTDKLIF
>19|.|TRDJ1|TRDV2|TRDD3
TGTGCCTGTGACACCCTGGCCTGGGGGTCCCGAGAGGGGACCGATAAACTCATCTTT
CACDTLAWGSREGTDKLIF
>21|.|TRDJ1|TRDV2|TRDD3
TGTGCCTGTGACACCCTGCTGGGTGGGGGGATTCCGCCTCCTTACACCGATAAACTCATCTTT
CACDTLLGGGIPPPYTDKLIF
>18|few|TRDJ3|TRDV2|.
TGTGCCTGTGACACCGGTATACCCAGCTCCTGGGACACCCGACAGATGTTTTTC
CACDTGIPSSWDTRQMFF
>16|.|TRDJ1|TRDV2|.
TGTGCCTGTGACACCGTTGGGGATCGGTCCACCGATAAACTCATCTTT
CACDTVGDRSTDKLIF
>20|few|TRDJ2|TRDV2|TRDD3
TGTGCCTGTGACACCGTACTGGGGGATGACGGCCGTGGGTTGACAGCACAACTCTTCTTT
CACDTVLGDDGRGLTAQLFF
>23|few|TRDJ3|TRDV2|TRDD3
TGTGCCTGCGACACTCCAGTACTGGGGGATGGACGAATCAGCTCCTGGGACACCCGACAGATGTTTTTC
CACDTPVLGDGRISSWDTRQMFF
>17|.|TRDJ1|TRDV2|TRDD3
TGTGCCTGTGACAACTTACTGGGGGCAAAGTACACCGATAAACTCATCTTT
CACDNLLGAKYTDKLIF
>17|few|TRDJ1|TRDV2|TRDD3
TGTGCCTGTGACAGTACTGGGGGAAATCCACTTAGTCTCAAACTCATCTTT
CACDSTGGNPLSLKLIF
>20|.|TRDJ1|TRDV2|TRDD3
TGTGCCTGTGACACCGTCAGTGCTACTGGGGGATACAGAGGCACCGATAAACTCATCTTT
CACDTVSATGGYRGTDKLIF
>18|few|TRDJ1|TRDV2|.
TGTGCCTGTGACCTTGCGGGGTTGAACACCGGGTACACCGATAAACTCATCTTT
CACDLAGLNTGYTDKLIF
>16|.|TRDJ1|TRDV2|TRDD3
TGTGCCTGTGACTCTTTACTGGGGGATACGGAAGGTAAACTCATCTTT
CACDSLLGDTEGKLIF
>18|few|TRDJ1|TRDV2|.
TGTGCCTGTGGCCCCGTGGGCAGTTCGGAAGGGAACACCGATAAACTCATCTTT
CACGPVGSSEGNTDKLIF
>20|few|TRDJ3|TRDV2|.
TGTGCCTGTGACTCCTCGGCTGGGGAATACACCTCCTGGGACACCCGACAGATGTTTTTC
CACDSSAGEYTSWDTRQMFF
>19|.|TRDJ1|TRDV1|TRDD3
TGTGCTCTTGGGGAAACTCCTCCGTACTGGGGGACGTACACCGATAAACTCATCTTT
CALGETPPYWGTYTDKLIF
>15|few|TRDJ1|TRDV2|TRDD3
TGTGCCTGTGACTCGCTGGGGGATTACACCGATAAACTCATCTTT
CACDSLGDYTDKLIF
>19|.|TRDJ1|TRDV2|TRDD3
TGTGCCTGTGACACCGTGAGTACTGGGGGATACGCGGGCACCGATAAACTCATCTTT
CACDTVSTGGYAGTDKLIF
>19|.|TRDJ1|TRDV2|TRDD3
TGTGCCTGTGACAGCCTACTGGGGGATACGATCTTATACACCGATAAACTCATCTTT
CACDSLLGDTILYTDKLIF
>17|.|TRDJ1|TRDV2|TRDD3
TGTGCCTGTGACTTACTGGGGGACCAACCGTACACCGATAAGCTCATCTTT
CACDLLGDQPYTDKLIF
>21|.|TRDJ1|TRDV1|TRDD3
TGTGCTCTTGGGGAACTCCGTCCGTTCTTACTGGGGGACCGGGTTACCGTGAAACTCATCTTT
CALGELRPFLLGDRVTVKLIF
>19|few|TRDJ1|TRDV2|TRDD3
TGTGCCTGTGACAGGGTTACTGGGGGATACGCTCTTGACACCGATAAACTCATCTTT
CACDRVTGGYALDTDKLIF
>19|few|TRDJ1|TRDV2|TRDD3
TGTGCCTGTGACATGATAACTGGGGGAATTCGACATGTGGTCGATAAACTCATCTTT
CACDMITGGIRHVVDKLIF
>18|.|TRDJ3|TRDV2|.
TGTGCCTGTGACACTGGGGGCCCGAGCTCCTGGGACACCCGACAGATGTTTTTC
CACDTGGPSSWDTRQMFF
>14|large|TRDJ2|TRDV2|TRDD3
TGTGCCTGTGACATACTGGGGGATACAGCACAACTCTTCTTT
CACDILGDTAQLFF
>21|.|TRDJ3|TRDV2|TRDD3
TGTGCCTGTGACCTCGGTGGGGTTGGGGGATACGGCTCCTGGGACACCCGACAGATGTTTTTC
CACDLGGVGGYGSWDTRQMFF
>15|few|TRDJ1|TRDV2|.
TGCGCCTGTGACCCTCTGGGGCCGACCACCGATAAACTCATCTTT
CACDPLGPTTDKLIF